The clone carrying this T cell receptor (beta chain) was seen once. The sample belongs to a study of blood T cell repertoires in COVID-19. Study-level background: Samples taken during acute and convalescent COVID-19 were collected in the United States, Italy and Spain. The analysed material was cDNA or gDNA that came from T cells, B-cell-depleted T cells, or PBMCs.

As handled by the study authors: How many nucleated cells were present was estimated from reference gene primer amplification. Data came from immunoSEQ multiplex PCR; TCRdb stores just in-frame clones and leaves some out. V, J and clone size were drawn from that table, and D and trimming were deduced from the DNA. This sample yields about 58,000 clones, of which around 89% are seen a single time; 14% belongs to the top ten. The CDR3 has 15 amino acids. V shed 3 bases and J shed 2 bases, with 12 bases lying between them. From germline, CDR1 is LGHDT and CDR2 YNNKEL (reference sequence). This receptor was taken from a woman aged 60-75 years with active COVID-19. Source material: peripheral blood. J is TRBJ2-3 and V is TRBV3-1 (or the pseudogene TRBV3-2), with a tentative D call TRBD2 (6 bases). This chain's CDR3 is CASSHTGVYTDTQYF. The CDR3 nucleotides read TGTGCCAGCAGCCACACGGGGGTCTACACAGATACGCAGTATTTT.